A selection of T cell receptor beta chains follows, all from one sample in a study of blood T cell repertoires in COVID-19. Some clones are missing from TCRdb's copy, which holds only in-frame ones; the method was immunoSEQ multiplex PCR. Seen here are roughly 80,000 clones, roughly 82% observed once, and the top ten hold about a fifth. Sequencing was performed on peripheral blood. The receptors derive from a human donor in a cohort sampled during active COVID-19. The CDR3 runs from the conserved cysteine through the conserved F or W. Each record gives: clone size, V gene, J gene, D gene, CDR3 protein, CDR3 DNA. D genes are given only for firm matches. Clone size appears in some rows only: once, few, many, or a class for an expanded clone.

>NA|TRBV7-6|TRBJ2-2|NA
CASSLVGFGELFF
TGTGCCAGCAGCTTAGTCGGGTTCGGGGAGCTGTTTTTT
>NA|TRBV7-2|TRBJ2-1|TRBD2
CASSLAGLADEQFF
TGTGCCAGCAGCTTAGCCGGACTAGCGGACGAGCAGTTCTTC
>NA|TRBV18|TRBJ1-1|TRBD1
CASSQGTGRNTEAFF
TGTGCCAGCTCACAAGGGACAGGGAGGAACACTGAAGCTTTCTTT
>NA|TRBV7-8|TRBJ1-2|TRBD1
CASSLSGGLGYGYTF
TGTGCCAGCAGCTTATCAGGGGGCTTGGGCTATGGCTACACCTTC
>once|TRBV18|TRBJ1-1|TRBD1
CASSPTGGNTEAFF
TGTGCCAGCTCACCGACAGGGGGGAACACTGAAGCTTTCTTT
>NA|TRBV28|TRBJ1-5|NA
CASRGFRGPNQPQHF
TGTGCCAGCAGGGGTTTCCGCGGCCCCAATCAGCCCCAGCATTTT
>NA|TRBV7-2|TRBJ2-7|NA
CASSPGGGGTYEQYF
TGTGCCAGCAGCCCAGGGGGCGGGGGCACCTACGAGCAGTACTTC
>NA|TRBV11-2|TRBJ2-2|TRBD1
CASSHRDRGSAGELFF
TGTGCCAGCAGCCATAGGGACAGGGGAAGTGCCGGGGAGCTGTTTTTT
>NA|TRBV18|TRBJ1-1|TRBD1
CASSPAEGAGRATEAFF
TGTGCCAGCTCACCCGCCGAGGGGGCCGGGAGGGCCACTGAAGCTTTCTTT
>once|TRBV7-9|TRBJ1-2|TRBD1
CASTSQGGGYGYTF
TGTGCCAGCACCTCCCAGGGGGGTGGTTATGGCTACACCTTC
>NA|TRBV2|TRBJ2-7|TRBD2
CASSETSVAYEQYF
TGTGCCAGCAGTGAAACTAGCGTGGCCTACGAGCAGTACTTC
>few|TRBV2|TRBJ1-5|NA
CASSEVALSNQPQHF
TGTGCCAGCAGTGAAGTCGCACTTTCGAATCAGCCCCAGCATTTT
>NA|TRBV20-1|TRBJ2-7|NA
CSALGLREQYF
TGCAGTGCTCTTGGACTGCGTGAGCAGTACTTC
>NA|TRBV7-3|TRBJ2-1|TRBD1
CASGQAPYNEQFF
TGTGCCAGCGGACAGGCTCCCTACAATGAGCAGTTCTTC
>NA|TRBV5-6|TRBJ2-7|NA
CASSLGAVDYEQYF
TGTGCCAGCAGCTTGGGTGCAGTCGACTACGAGCAGTACTTC
>NA|TRBV5-1|TRBJ2-1|NA
CASSFRGADEQFF
TGCGCCAGCAGCTTCCGGGGGGCCGATGAGCAGTTCTTC
>medium-sized|TRBV24-1|TRBJ1-3|NA
CATSDPWPGAGNTIYF
TGTGCCACCAGTGATCCCTGGCCAGGGGCTGGAAACACCATATATTTT
>NA|TRBV5-1|TRBJ2-2|TRBD2
CASSLDSGGAPGELFF
TGCGCCAGCAGCTTGGATAGCGGGGGGGCCCCCGGGGAGCTGTTTTTT
>NA|TRBV6-5|TRBJ2-5|TRBD2
CASSWTSGGGETQYF
TGTGCCAGCTCCTGGACTAGCGGGGGCGGAGAGACCCAGTACTTC
>NA|TRBV5-5|TRBJ2-3|TRBD2
CASSLTSGGAGTQYF
TGTGCCAGCAGCTTGACTAGCGGGGGGGCAGGTACGCAGTATTTT
>NA|TRBV19|TRBJ2-2|NA
CASKIGQTPGELFF
TGTGCCAGCAAAATCGGACAGACCCCCGGGGAGCTGTTTTTT
>NA|TRBV10-1|TRBJ2-5|TRBD1
CASSEFRTGEETQYF
TGCGCCAGCAGTGAGTTTAGGACAGGGGAAGAGACCCAGTACTTC
>NA|TRBV6-6|TRBJ2-2|TRBD1
CASRPSGGADTGELFF
TGTGCCAGCAGACCATCAGGGGGCGCGGACACCGGGGAGCTGTTTTTT
>NA|TRBV10-1|TRBJ2-1|TRBD2
CASSEVRRGGSYNEQFF
TGCGCCAGCAGTGAGGTCCGGCGGGGGGGCTCCTACAATGAGCAGTTCTTC
>NA|TRBV9|TRBJ1-2|NA
CASSVAVGGRGYTF
TGTGCCAGCAGCGTAGCGGTTGGAGGGAGAGGCTACACCTTC
>NA|TRBV27|TRBJ2-2|NA
CASRGAGELFF
TGTGCCAGCCGCGGGGCCGGGGAGCTGTTTTTT
>once|TRBV18|TRBJ1-5|TRBD1
CASSPETGDQPQHF
TGTGCCAGCTCACCAGAGACAGGGGATCAGCCCCAGCATTTT